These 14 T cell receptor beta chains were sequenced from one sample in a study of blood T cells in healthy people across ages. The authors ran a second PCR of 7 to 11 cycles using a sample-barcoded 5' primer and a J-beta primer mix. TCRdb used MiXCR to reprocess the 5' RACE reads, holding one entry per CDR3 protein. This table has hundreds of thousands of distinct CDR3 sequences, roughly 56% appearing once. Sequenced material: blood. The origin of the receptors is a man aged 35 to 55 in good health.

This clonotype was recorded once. In nucleotides, the CDR3 is TGTGCCAGCAGTGACACAGGGGAACCTAGCACAGATACGCAGTATTTT. This gives the protein CASSDTGEPSTDTQYF. The chain has TRBV6-1 and TRBJ2-3, with TRBD1 matching 7 bases. Unmatched junction bases numbered 6, after V lost 3 bases and J lost 0 bases. CDR3 length equals 16 residues. CDR1 and CDR2 from the germline V gene are MNHNS and SASEGT.

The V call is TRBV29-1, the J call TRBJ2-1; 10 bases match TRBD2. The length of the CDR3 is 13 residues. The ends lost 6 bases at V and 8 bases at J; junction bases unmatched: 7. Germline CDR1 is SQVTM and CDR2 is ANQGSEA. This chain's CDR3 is CSVLPAGGDEQFF. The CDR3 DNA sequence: TGCAGCGTACTCCCAGCGGGAGGGGATGAGCAGTTCTTC.

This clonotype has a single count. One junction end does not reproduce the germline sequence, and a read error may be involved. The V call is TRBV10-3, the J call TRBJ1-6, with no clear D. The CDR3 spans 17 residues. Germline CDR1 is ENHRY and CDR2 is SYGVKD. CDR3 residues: CAIGDLGGSLNNSPLHF. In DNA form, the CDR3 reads TGTGCCATCGGTGACCTCGGCGGGAGCCTCAATAATTCACCCCTCCACTTT.

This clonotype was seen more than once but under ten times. The CDR3 spells CASSGGQGARTDTQYF. CDR3 nucleotide sequence: TGTGCCAGCAGTGGAGGACAGGGGGCACGCACAGATACGCAGTATTTT. The rearrangement uses TRBV6-1 and TRBJ2-3; 11 bases align to TRBD1. Germline trimming cut 4 bases from V and 1 base from J; bases unmatched to any gene: 4. CDR1 and CDR2 from the germline V gene are MNHNS and SASEGT. The CDR3 has 16 residues.

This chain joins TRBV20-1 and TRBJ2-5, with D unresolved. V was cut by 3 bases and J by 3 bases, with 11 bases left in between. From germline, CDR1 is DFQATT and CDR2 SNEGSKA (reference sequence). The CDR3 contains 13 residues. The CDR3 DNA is TGCAGTGCTAGGGGGTGGGGAAAAGAGACCCAGTACTTC. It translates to CSARGWGKETQYF.

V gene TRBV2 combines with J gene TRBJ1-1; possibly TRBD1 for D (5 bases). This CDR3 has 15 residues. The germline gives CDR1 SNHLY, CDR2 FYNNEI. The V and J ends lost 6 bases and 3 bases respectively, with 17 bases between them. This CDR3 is CASRLGEIGDTEAFF. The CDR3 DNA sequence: TGTGCCAGCAGGTTAGGGGAAATTGGGGACACTGAAGCTTTCTTT.

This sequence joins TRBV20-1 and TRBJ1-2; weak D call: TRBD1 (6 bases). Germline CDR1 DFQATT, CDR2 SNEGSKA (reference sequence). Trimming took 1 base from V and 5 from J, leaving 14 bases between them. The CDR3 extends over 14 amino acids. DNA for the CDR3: TGCAGTGCTAGAGTACCGGACAGCATTTATGGCTACACCTTC. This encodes CSARVPDSIYGYTF.

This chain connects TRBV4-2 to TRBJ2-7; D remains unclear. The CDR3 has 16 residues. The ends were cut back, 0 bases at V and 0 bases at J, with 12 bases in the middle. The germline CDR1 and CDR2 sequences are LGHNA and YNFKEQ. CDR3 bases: TGTGCCAGCAGCCAAGATCACAGCTCGAGCTCCTACGAGCAGTACTTC. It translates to CASSQDHSSSSYEQYF.

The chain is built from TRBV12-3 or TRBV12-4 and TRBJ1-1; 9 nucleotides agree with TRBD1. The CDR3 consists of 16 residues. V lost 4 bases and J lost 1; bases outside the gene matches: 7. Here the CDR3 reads CASSSQGGQGNTEAFF. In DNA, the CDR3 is TGTGCCAGCAGTTCACAAGGGGGACAGGGGAACACTGAAGCTTTCTTT.

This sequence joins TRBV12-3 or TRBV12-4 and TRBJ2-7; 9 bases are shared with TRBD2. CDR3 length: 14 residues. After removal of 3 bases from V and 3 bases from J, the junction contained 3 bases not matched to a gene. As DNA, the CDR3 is TGTGCCAGCAGTTTTCGTAGCGGGAGCTACGAGCAGTACTTC. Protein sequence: CASSFRSGSYEQYF.

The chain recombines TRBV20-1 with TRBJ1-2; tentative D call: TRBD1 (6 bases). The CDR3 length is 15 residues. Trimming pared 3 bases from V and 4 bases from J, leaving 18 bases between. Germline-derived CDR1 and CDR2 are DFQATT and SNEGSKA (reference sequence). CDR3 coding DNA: TGCAGTGCTAGGCAGGGGAAGGGGAGGATCTATGGCTACACCTTC. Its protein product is CSARQGKGRIYGYTF.

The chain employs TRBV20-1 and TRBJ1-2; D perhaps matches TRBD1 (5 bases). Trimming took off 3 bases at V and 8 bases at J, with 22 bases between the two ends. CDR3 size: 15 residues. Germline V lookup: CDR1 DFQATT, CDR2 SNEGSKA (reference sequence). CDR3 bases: TGCAGTGCTAGGAAGTCCGGGGGGAGGGTTGCGGGCTACACCTTC. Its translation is CSARKSGGRVAGYTF.

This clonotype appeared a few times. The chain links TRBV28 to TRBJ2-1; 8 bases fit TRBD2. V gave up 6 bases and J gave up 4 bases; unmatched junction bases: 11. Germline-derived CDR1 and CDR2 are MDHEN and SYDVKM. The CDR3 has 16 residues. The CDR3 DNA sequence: TGTGCCAGCAGCCTAAAATCTAGCGGGTATTACAATGAGCAGTTCTTC. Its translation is CASSLKSSGYYNEQFF.

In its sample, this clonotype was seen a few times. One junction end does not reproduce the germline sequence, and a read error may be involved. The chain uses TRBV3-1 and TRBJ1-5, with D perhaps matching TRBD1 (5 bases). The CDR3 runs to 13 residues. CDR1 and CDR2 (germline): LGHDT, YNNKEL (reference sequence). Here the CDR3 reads CASSQGGKQPQHF. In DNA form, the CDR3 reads TGTGCCAGCAGCCAAGGGGGCAAACAGCCCCAGCATTTT. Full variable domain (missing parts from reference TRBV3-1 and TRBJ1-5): DTAVSQTPKYLVTQMGNDKSIKCEQNLGHDTMYWYKQDSKKFLKIMFSYNNKELIINETVPNRFSPKSPDKAHLNLHINSLELGDSAVYFCASSQGGKQPQHFGDGTRLSIL.